Listed here are 21 T cell receptor beta chains from one sample, sequenced in a study of blood T cell repertoires in COVID-19. TCRdb keeps only in-frame clones here, not all; method: immunoSEQ multiplex PCR. In the table there are about 120,000 clones, roughly 88% of which are singletons. The sequencing input was peripheral blood. Every receptor here comes from a man over 45 with acute or convalescent COVID-19.

CDR3: CAWIYSNQPQHF. DNA for the CDR3: TGTGCCTGGATCTATAGCAATCAGCCCCAGCATTTT. V usage is TRBV30 and J usage is TRBJ1-5; D is ambiguous. The CDR3 sequence is 12 residues long. Looked up from germline, CDR1 is GTSNPN and CDR2 is SVGIG (reference sequence). Trimming left V 4 bases short and J 0 bases short, with 4 bases between.

The chain combines TRBV2 with TRBJ2-3; D might be TRBD1 (6 bases). Between the trimmed V and J ends, which lost 4 bases and 3 bases, there was a span of 11 bases. Germline lookup yields CDR1 SNHLY and CDR2 FYNNEI. This CDR3 has 14 amino acids. CDR3 in amino acids: CASSGATGTDTQYF. As DNA, the CDR3 is TGTGCCAGCAGTGGGGCTACAGGGACAGATACGCAGTATTTT.

The chain recombines TRBV19 with TRBJ1-5; D unclear. CDR3 size: 14 residues. V lost 6 bases, J lost 0 bases, and 9 bases lay in between. Germline CDR1 and CDR2: LNHDA and SQIVND (reference sequence). As DNA, the CDR3 is TGTGCCAGTAGAGAGAGGTATAGCAATCAGCCCCAGCATTTT. The encoded protein is CASRERYSNQPQHF.

The chain joins TRBV27 to TRBJ2-1; 9 positions match TRBD2. After removal of 2 bases from V and 7 bases from J, the junction contained 12 bases not matched to a gene. CDR1 is MNHEY and CDR2 is SMNVEV in the germline V gene (reference sequence). The CDR3 consists of 17 residues. CDR3 in DNA: TGTGCCAGCAGTTTAATCGGGTTTAGCGGGAGTAGAAATGAGCAGTTCTTC. It codes for CASSLIGFSGSRNEQFF.

The rearrangement links TRBV2 to TRBJ1-1, with TRBD1 as a possible D gene (5 bases). The CDR3 runs to 14 residues. Germline V lookup: CDR1 SNHLY, CDR2 FYNNEI. V shed 5 bases and J shed 6 bases, with 16 bases lying between them. CDR3 coding DNA: TGTGCCAGCAGTCGAGGCAGGGTGGATTCTGAAGCTTTCTTT. It specifies CASSRGRVDSEAFF.

The V gene is TRBV6-5, the J gene TRBJ1-4; 8 nucleotides agree with TRBD1. Germline values: CDR1 MNHEY, CDR2 SVGAGI. This CDR3 spans 15 amino acids. J lost 4 bases, V lost 6 bases, and 7 bases had no gene match. CDR3 sequence: CASSYRGSDNEKLFF. The CDR3, as DNA: TGTGCCAGCAGCTACAGGGGGTCAGATAATGAAAAACTGTTTTTT.

The genes are TRBV28 and TRBJ2-1; tentatively, D is TRBD2 (6 bases). Per germline, CDR1 MDHEN and CDR2 SYDVKM. The CDR3 is made up of 14 amino acids. The CDR3, as DNA: TGTGTCGTCGGAGGGGCACCCTCCTACAATGAGCAGTTCTTC. Encoded protein: CVVGGAPSYNEQFF.

The rearrangement links TRBV30 to TRBJ2-7, with a tentative D call TRBD2 (5 bases). The CDR3 loop spans 15 amino acids. The germline V gene has CDR1 GTSNPN and CDR2 SVGIG (reference sequence). Trimming left V 0 bases short and J 6 bases short, with 18 bases between. The CDR3 coding sequence is TGTGCCTGGAGTGTACAATCTGCCGGTGGGAGCGAGCAGTACTTC. Amino acids: CAWSVQSAGGSEQYF. Variable domain in full (rest from reference TRBV30 and TRBJ2-7): SQTIHQWPATLVQPVGSPLSLECTVEGTSNPNLYWYRQAAGRGLQLLFYSVGIGQISSEVPQNLSASRPQDRQFILSSKKLLLSDSGFYLCAWSVQSAGGSEQYFGPGTRLTVT.

This chain links TRBV2 with TRBJ2-5; D possibly corresponds to TRBD1 (6 bases). The ends were cut back, 8 bases at V and 4 bases at J, with 11 bases in the middle. The CDR3 is 12 amino acids. The V gene's germline CDR1 is SNHLY and CDR2 FYNNEI. DNA of the CDR3: TGTGCCAGCCAGGGGCCCCTAGAGACCCAGTACTTC. Translation gives CASQGPLETQYF. The full variable domain, rest sourced from reference TRBV2 and TRBJ2-5, is EPEVTQTPSHQVTQMGQEVILRCVPISNHLYFYWYRQILGQKVEFLVSFYNNEISEKSEIFDDQFSVERPDGSNFTLKIRSTKLEDSAMYFCASQGPLETQYFGPGTRLLVL.

The V gene is TRBV7-8, the J gene TRBJ2-7; 7 bases match TRBD1. Germline V gives CDR1 SGHVS, CDR2 FQNEAQ. The CDR3 contains 14 residues. V lost 0 bases to trimming and J lost 3 bases; unmatched junction nucleotides: 2. CDR3 residues: CASSLAGQSYEQYF. CDR3 coding DNA: TGTGCCAGCAGCTTAGCGGGACAGAGCTACGAGCAGTACTTC. The full variable domain, with the rest looked up from reference TRBV7-8 and TRBJ2-7, is GAGVSQSPRYKVAKRGQDVALRCDPISGHVSLFWYQQALGQGPEFLTYFQNEAQLDKSGLPSDRFFAERPEGSVSTLKIQRTQQEDSAVYLCASSLAGQSYEQYFGPGTRLTVT.

V gene TRBV5-1 combines with J gene TRBJ1-5; 8 nucleotides align to TRBD1. From germline, CDR1 is SGHRS and CDR2 YFSETQ. The J segment lost 2 bases and the V segment lost 4 bases, leaving 5 bases of the junction unmatched. CDR3 length equals 15 residues. CDR3 bases: TGCGCCAGCAGCATCCTACAGGGGGGCAATCAGCCCCAGCATTTT. Encoded protein: CASSILQGGNQPQHF.

The chain couples TRBV6-5 to TRBJ2-7; weak D call: TRBD2 (6 bases). Trimming left V 5 bases short and J 0 bases short, with 14 bases between. The germline V gene encodes CDR1 MNHEY and CDR2 SVGAGI. The CDR3 covers 15 residues. This CDR3 reads CASSRTTRGSYEQYF. In DNA, the CDR3 is TGTGCCAGCAGTCGGACTACCCGAGGCTCCTACGAGCAGTACTTC.

The rearrangement links TRBV11-2 to TRBJ1-1; D not certain. This CDR3 contains 13 residues. Looked up from germline, CDR1 is SGHAT and CDR2 is FQNNGV. V was cut by 2 bases and J by 7 bases, with 11 bases left in between. The CDR3 DNA is TGTGCCAGCAGCTTACGCGGCAGCCTTGAAGCTTTCTTT. This sequence encodes CASSLRGSLEAFF.

The V and J genes are TRBV9 and TRBJ2-2; D gene uncertain. The CDR3 runs 14 residues. Germline V gene lookup returns CDR1 SGDLS and CDR2 YYNGEE. V lost 2 bases and J 1 base, leaving 6 bases between the germline ends. The CDR3 bases are TGTGCCAGCAGCGTTTTAGAGAACACCGGGGAGCTGTTTTTT. This codes for CASSVLENTGELFF.

This rearrangement joins TRBV5-4 to TRBJ2-7; TRBD2 agrees at 11 bases. The CDR3 extends over 16 amino acids. Trimming at V came to 3 bases and at J to 0 bases, leaving 5 bases not matched to a gene. Per the germline V gene, CDR1 is SGHNT and CDR2 is YYREEE (reference sequence). The CDR3 nucleotides are TGTGCCAGCAGCTCAGGACTAGCGGGCCTCTCCTACGAGCAGTACTTC. It translates to CASSSGLAGLSYEQYF.

J is TRBJ1-3 and V is TRBV29-1, with TRBD1 identical over 9 bases. The CDR3 contains 15 residues. V shed 4 bases and J 3 bases; nucleotides not matched to a gene: 7. CDR1 is SQVTM, CDR2 ANQGSEA, per germline. CDR3 region: CSVVRTGGLGNTIYF. The DNA of the CDR3 is TGCAGCGTTGTCCGAACAGGGGGCCTTGGAAACACCATATATTTT.

The rearrangement links TRBV21-1 to TRBJ1-1. TRBV21-1 is recorded as a pseudogene. The CDR3 is made up of 15 amino acids. The CDR3 nucleotides are TGTGCCAGCAGGAATCCAATCGGGTTAGTCACTGAAGCTTTCTTT. It specifies CASRNPIGLVTEAFF.

The chain recombines TRBV28 with TRBJ1-1; tentative D call: TRBD1 (5 bases). The CDR3 is 14 residues long. Trimming pared 6 bases from V and 5 bases from J, leaving 16 bases between. Germline CDR1 and CDR2: MDHEN and SYDVKM. This CDR3 is CASSPWREGTEAFF. DNA for the CDR3: TGTGCCAGCAGCCCTTGGAGGGAGGGGACTGAAGCTTTCTTT.

This chain connects TRBV5-4 to TRBJ2-1, with 8 positions matching TRBD1. Looked up from germline, CDR1 is SGHNT and CDR2 is YYREEE (reference sequence). This CDR3 contains 15 residues. The ends lost 4 bases at V and 0 bases at J; junction bases unmatched: 3. DNA of the CDR3: TGTGCCAGCAGCAGGGGGACAGGCTCCTACAATGAGCAGTTCTTC. Its protein is CASSRGTGSYNEQFF.

This chain uses TRBV2 with TRBJ2-2; possibly TRBD1 for D (6 bases). The germline CDR1 and CDR2 sequences are SNHLY and FYNNEI. The V and J ends lost 11 bases and 6 bases respectively, with 10 bases between them. There are 11 residues in the CDR3. The CDR3 protein is CAARGPGELFF. The CDR3 DNA is TGTGCCGCCAGGGGACCCGGGGAGCTGTTTTTT. Together with reference TRBV2 and TRBJ2-2, the CDR3 gives the full variable domain: EPEVTQTPSHQVTQMGQEVILRCVPISNHLYFYWYRQILGQKVEFLVSFYNNEISEKSEIFDDQFSVERPDGSNFTLKIRSTKLEDSAMYFCAARGPGELFFGEGSRLTVL.

The chain combines TRBV19 with TRBJ2-1; 11 nucleotides align to TRBD2. Trimming cost V 7 bases and J 8 bases; bases outside gene matches: 10. CDR1 LNHDA and CDR2 SQIVND come from the germline V gene (reference sequence). CDR3 size: 15 residues. CDR3 amino acids: CASTRSGRALDEQFF. DNA of the CDR3: TGTGCCAGTACCCGTAGCGGGAGGGCCTTGGATGAGCAGTTCTTC. The full variable domain, completed using reference TRBV19 and TRBJ2-1, is DGGITQSPKYLFRKEGQNVTLSCEQNLNHDAMYWYRQDPGQGLRLIYYSQIVNDFQKGDIAEGYSVSREKKESFPLTVTSAQKNPTAFYLCASTRSGRALDEQFFGPGTRLTVL.